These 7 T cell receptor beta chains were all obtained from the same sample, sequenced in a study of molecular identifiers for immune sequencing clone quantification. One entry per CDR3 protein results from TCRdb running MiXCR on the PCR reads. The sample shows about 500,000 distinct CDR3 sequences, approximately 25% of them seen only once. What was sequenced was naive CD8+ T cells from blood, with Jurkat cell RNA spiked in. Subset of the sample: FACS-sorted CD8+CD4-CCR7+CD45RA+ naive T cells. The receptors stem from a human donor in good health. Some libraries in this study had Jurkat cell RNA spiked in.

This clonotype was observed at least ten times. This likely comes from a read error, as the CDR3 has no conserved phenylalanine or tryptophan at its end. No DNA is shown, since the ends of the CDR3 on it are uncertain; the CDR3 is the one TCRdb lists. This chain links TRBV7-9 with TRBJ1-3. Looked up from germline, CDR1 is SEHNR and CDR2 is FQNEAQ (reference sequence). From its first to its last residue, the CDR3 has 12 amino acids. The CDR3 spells CASSLYDLPNFG.

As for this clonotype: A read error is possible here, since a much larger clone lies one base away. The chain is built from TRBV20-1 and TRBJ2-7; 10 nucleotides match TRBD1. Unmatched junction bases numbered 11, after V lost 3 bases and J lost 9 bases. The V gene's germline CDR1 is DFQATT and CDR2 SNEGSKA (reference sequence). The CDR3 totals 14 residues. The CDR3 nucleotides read TGCAGTGCTAGCCAAGACAGGGGGCCGGGCGCGCAGTACTTC. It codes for CSASQDRGPGAQYF.

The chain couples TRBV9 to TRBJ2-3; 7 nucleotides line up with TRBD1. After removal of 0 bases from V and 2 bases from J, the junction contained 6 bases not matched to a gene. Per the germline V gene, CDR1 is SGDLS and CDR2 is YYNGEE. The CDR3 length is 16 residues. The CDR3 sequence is CASSVEGQSPTDTQYF. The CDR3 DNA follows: TGTGCCAGCAGCGTAGAGGGACAGTCTCCCACAGATACGCAGTATTTT.

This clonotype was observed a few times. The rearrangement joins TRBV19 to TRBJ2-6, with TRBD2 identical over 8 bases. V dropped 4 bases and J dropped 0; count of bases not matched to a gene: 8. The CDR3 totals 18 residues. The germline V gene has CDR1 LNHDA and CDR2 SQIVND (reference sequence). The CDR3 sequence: CASSTGRVYPSGANVLTF. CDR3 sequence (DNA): TGTGCCAGTAGTACCGGGAGGGTCTATCCCTCTGGGGCCAACGTCCTGACTTTC.

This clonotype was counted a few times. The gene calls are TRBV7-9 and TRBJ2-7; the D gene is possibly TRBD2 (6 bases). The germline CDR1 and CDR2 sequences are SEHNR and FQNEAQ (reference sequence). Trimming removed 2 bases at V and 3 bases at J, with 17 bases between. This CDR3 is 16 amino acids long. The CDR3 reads CASSLSPASGGYEQYF. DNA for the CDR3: TGTGCCAGCAGCTTATCCCCAGCTTCCGGGGGCTACGAGCAGTACTTC.

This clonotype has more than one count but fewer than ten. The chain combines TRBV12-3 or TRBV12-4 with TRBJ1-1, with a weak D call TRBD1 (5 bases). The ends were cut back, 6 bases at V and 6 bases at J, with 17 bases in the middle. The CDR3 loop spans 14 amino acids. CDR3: CASSSLGGWPEAFF. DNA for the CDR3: TGTGCCAGCAGCTCCTTGGGGGGGTGGCCTGAAGCTTTCTTT.

CDR3 in DNA: TGTGCCAGCAGCTTGGGTGTAGAGTCCTACGAGCAGTACTTC. The encoded protein is CASSLGVESYEQYF. The chain carries TRBV7-6 and TRBJ2-7; D is unresolved. This CDR3 comprises 14 residues. V was pared by 3 bases and J by 1 base, with 10 bases between. CDR1 SGHVS and CDR2 FNYEAQ come from the germline V gene.